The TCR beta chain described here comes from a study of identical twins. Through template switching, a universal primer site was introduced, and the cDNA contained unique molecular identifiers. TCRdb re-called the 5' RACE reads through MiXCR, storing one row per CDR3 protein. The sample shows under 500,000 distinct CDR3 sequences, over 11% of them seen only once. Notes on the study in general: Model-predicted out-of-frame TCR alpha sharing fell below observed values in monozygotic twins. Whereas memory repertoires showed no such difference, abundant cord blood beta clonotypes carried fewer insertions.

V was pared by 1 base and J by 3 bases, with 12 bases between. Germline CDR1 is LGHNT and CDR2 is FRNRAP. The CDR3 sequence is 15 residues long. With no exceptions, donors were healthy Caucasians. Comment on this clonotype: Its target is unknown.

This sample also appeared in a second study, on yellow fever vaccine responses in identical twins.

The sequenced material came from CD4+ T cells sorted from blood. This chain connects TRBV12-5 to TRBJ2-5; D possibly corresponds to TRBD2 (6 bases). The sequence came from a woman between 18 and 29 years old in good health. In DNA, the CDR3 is TGTGCTAGTGGTTTGGGCCCCCGGGGGAAAGAGACCCAGTACTTC. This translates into CASGLGPRGKETQYF.